The clone carrying this TCR beta chain has more than one count but fewer than ten. The data were obtained in a study of T cells after yellow fever vaccination. MiXCR, run by TCRdb on the 5' RACE reads, gives a single entry per CDR3 protein. The sample shows 450,000 to 600,000 distinct CDR3 sequences, roughly 14% of them seen only once. This CDR3 is built from 13 residues. The V gene end was trimmed by 5 bases and the J gene end by 7 bases; junction bases not matched to a gene: 5. The germline CDR1 and CDR2 sequences are DFQATT and SNEGSKA (reference sequence). V gene TRBV20-1 combines with J gene TRBJ1-6; 7 bases align to TRBD1. The material sequenced was PBMCs, taken on the day of the yellow fever booster vaccination. This sequence was found in a man aged 30-40 years who received the YFV17D yellow fever vaccine. CDR3 amino acids: CSAYRGPNSPLHF. CDR3 nucleotides: TGCAGTGCTTACAGGGGTCCGAATTCACCCCTCCACTTT.